This TCR beta chain came from a study of beta chain features in type 1 diabetes. Findings and caveats of the study: In all four CD4+ subsets, TCRB CDR3 length was significantly, moderately reduced in type 1 diabetes.

Concerning this clone itself: Its target is not known.

One heparinised blood draw averaging about 116 mL was given by each donor. Each sorted population was over 95% pure. V was clipped by 3 bases and J by 6 bases; unmatched bases: 5. The CDR3 has 15 amino acids. Germline V lookup: CDR1 SGHTA, CDR2 FQGTGA. Since all of the isolated RNA was reverse transcribed, expressed TCRB transcripts were what got sequenced. Libraries were prepared by immunoSEQ multiplex PCR; TCRdb keeps only in-frame clonotypes and omits some of them. The table includes around 56,000 clones, roughly 52% detected once. Sequences were obtained from Tregs from blood. This TCR came from a middle-aged woman with type 1 diabetes. The J gene is TRBJ2-1, the V gene TRBV7-3, with 10 bases matching TRBD2. The CDR3, as DNA: TGTGCCAGCAGCTTTGGATCTAGCGGGGGCAATGAGCAGTTCTTC. Residues: CASSFGSSGGNEQFF.